This is a list of T cell receptor beta chains from one sample in a study of T cells after yellow fever vaccination. Via MiXCR, TCRdb re-called the 5' RACE reads, giving one row per CDR3 protein. This sample has 300,000 or so distinct CDR3 sequences, with around 6.8% found just once. The sample in question was PBMCs, obtained roughly 46 days after the first yellow fever vaccination. These receptors all come from a man aged 18 to 29 who received the YFV17D yellow fever vaccine. Both conserved end residues are part of each CDR3. The D gene is left open where the match is weak. A clone size is listed for some rows: how often the clone was seen (once, few, many), or a class if it is expanded.

V,J,size,D,DNA,CDR3
TRBV10-3,TRBJ1-2,few,NA,TGTGCCATCAGTGGCACAACCACAGGGACGGGCTACACCTTC,CAISGTTTGTGYTF
TRBV3-1,TRBJ1-5,NA,NA,TGTGCCAGCAGCCAATCATCAGTACGTATGGGTCAGCCCCAGCATTTT,CASSQSSVRMGQPQHF
TRBV9,TRBJ2-1,NA,TRBD1,TGTGCCAGCAGCGGGGACAGTGGATCCTACAATGAGCAGTTCTTC,CASSGDSGSYNEQFF
TRBV3-1,TRBJ2-5,few,TRBD1,TGTGCCAGCAGCCAAGCGGGGACAGGGACCTTCGAGACCCAGTACTTC,CASSQAGTGTFETQYF
TRBV10-2,TRBJ2-5,few,TRBD2,TGCGCCAGCACCGTCGGGGGGGGAGAGACCCAGTACTTC,CASTVGGGETQYF
TRBV5-1,TRBJ2-1,few,TRBD2,TGCGCCAGCAGCTCCGGACTAGCGTCAGGGAATGAGCAGTTCTTC,CASSSGLASGNEQFF
TRBV7-2,TRBJ1-2,NA,TRBD1,TGTGCCAGCAGCTTAGTTCCAGGGGGCTTAAGTGGCTACACCTTC,CASSLVPGGLSGYTF
TRBV7-2,TRBJ2-1,NA,TRBD2,TGTGCCAGTCGGACTAGCGGGGGGGCCTCCAATGAGCAGTTCTTC,CASRTSGGASNEQFF
TRBV7-2,TRBJ1-2,few,NA,TGTGCCAGCAGCATGGACGGACTATATGGCTACACCTTC,CASSMDGLYGYTF
TRBV6-5,TRBJ1-2,NA,TRBD1,TGTGCCAGCAGTTCTATGACAGGGGGCAAGGGCTACACCTTC,CASSSMTGGKGYTF
TRBV5-1,TRBJ2-1,NA,NA,TGCGCCAGCAGCTCCCGACTATACAATGAGCAGTTCTTC,CASSSRLYNEQFF